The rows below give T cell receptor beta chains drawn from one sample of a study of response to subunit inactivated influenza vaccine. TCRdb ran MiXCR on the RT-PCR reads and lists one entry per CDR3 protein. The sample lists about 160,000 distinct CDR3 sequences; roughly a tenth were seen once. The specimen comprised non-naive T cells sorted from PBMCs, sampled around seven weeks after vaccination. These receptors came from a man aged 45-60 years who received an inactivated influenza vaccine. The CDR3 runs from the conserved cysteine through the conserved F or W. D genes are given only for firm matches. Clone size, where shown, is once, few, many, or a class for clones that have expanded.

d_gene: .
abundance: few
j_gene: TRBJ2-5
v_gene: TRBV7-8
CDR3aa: CASSGSKGYQETQYF

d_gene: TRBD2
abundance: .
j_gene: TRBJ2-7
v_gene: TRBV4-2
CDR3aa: CASSQGLAGGDEQYF

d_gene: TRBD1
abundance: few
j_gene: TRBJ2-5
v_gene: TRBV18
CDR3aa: CASSPTGIGGETQYF

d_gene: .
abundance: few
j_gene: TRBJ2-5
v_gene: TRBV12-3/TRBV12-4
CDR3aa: CASSLLTGRQETQYF

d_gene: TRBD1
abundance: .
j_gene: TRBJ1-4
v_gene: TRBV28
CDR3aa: CASSPHLGQEDNEKLFF

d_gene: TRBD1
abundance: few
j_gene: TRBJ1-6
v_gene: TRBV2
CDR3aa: CASSGTGYNSPLHF

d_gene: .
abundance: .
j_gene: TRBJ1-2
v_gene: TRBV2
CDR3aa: CASSLNRYGYTF

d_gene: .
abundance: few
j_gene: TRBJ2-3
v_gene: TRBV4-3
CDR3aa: CASRNRLGTSDTQYF

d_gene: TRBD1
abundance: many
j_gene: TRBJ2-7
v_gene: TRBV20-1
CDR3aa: CSARRPVTGSKSYEQYF

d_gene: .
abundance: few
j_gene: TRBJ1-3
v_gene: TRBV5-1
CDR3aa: CASSLDQGISGNTIYF

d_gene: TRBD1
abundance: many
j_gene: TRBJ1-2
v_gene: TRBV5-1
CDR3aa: CASSLGQGHYGYTF

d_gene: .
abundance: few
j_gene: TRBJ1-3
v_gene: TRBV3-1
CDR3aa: CASSPDTAGNTIYF

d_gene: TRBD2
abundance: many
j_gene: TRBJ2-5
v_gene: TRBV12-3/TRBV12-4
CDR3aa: CASSIAGEETQYF

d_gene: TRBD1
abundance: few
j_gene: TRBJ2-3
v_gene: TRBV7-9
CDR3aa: CASSFAGQGADTQYF

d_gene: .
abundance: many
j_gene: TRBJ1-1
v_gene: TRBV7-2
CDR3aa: CASSVNIGGSYEAFF

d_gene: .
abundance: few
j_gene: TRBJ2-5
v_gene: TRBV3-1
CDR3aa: CASSGIKETQYF

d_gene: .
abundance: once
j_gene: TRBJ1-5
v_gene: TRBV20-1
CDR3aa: CSARDWGHENQPQHF

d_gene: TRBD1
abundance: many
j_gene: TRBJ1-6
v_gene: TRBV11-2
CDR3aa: CASSRQGESYNSPLHF

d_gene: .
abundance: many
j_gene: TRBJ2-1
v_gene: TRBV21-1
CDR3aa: CASSKAFSGTGEYNEQFF

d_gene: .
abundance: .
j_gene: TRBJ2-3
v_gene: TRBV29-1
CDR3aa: CSVGHGLGTDTQYF

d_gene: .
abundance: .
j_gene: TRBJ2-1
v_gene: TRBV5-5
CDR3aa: CASSIRDWNNEQFF

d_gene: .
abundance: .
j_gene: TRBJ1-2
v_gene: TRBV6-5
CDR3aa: CASSYDRRLANYGYTF

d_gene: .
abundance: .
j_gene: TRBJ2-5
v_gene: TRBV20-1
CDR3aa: CSARDPSAQETQYF

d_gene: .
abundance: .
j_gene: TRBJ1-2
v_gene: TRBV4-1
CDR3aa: CASSQEYTRGRGYTF

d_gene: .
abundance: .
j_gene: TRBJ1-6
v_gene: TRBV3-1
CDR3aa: CASRLTRRDNSPLHF

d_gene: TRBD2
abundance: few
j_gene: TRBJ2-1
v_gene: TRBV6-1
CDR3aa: CASRRAGVDNEQFF

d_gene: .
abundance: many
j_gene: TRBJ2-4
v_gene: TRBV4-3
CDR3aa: CASSQDRDQDIQYF

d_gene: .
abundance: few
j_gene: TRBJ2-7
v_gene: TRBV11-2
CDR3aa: CASSARAVVGAGEQYF

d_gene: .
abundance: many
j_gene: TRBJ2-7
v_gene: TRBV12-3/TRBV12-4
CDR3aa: CASSHNPTGPYEQYF

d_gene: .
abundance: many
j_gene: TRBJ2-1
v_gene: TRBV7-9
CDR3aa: CASIQWGDYNEQFF

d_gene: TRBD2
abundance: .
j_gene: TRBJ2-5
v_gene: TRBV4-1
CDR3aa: CASSHPGLALETQYF

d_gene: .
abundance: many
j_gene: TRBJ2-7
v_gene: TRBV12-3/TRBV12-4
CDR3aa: CASSPASWESYEQYF

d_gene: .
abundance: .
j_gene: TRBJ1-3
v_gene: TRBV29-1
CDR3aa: CSVVGQQSSGNTIYF

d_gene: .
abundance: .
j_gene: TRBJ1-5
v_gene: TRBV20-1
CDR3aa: CSATRGNQPQHF